What follows are 4 T cell receptor beta chains derived from one specimen sequenced in a study of identical twins. TCRdb reprocessed the 5' RACE reads with MiXCR, giving one entry per CDR3 protein. The sample gives 350,000 to 600,000 distinct CDR3 sequences, around 14% of which show up once; approximately 0.52% is in the top ten. The same data also contributed to another study, on yellow fever vaccine responses in identical twins.

Sequencing was carried out using CD4+ T cells sorted from blood. Receptors were obtained from a woman under 30 in good health.

The chain links TRBV20-1 to TRBJ2-7; tentative D call: TRBD1 (5 bases). From germline, CDR1 is DFQATT and CDR2 SNEGSKA (reference sequence). V gave up 3 bases and J gave up 2 bases, with 8 bases separating them. This CDR3 is built from 12 residues. Written as DNA, the CDR3 is TGCAGTGCTAGGGGGCCAGCCTACGAGCAGTACTTC. Protein sequence: CSARGPAYEQYF.

This clonotype turned up a few times. V is TRBV6-1 and J is TRBJ2-3; 8 bases map to TRBD2. V lost 7 bases, J lost 0 bases, and 12 bases stayed unmatched. From germline, CDR1 is MNHNS and CDR2 SASEGT. The CDR3 has 17 residues. Written as DNA, the CDR3 is TGTGCCAGCACCCCGGGGGGGGGGGCTATCAGCACAGATACGCAGTATTTT. The encoded protein is CASTPGGGAISTDTQYF.

The V gene is TRBV12-3 or TRBV12-4, the J gene TRBJ2-1; the D is unclear. The V and J ends lost 6 bases and 0 bases respectively, with 9 bases between them. This CDR3 is built from 14 residues. This CDR3 is CASRARSSYNEQFF. The CDR3 DNA follows: TGTGCCAGCAGGGCAAGGAGCTCCTACAATGAGCAGTTCTTC.

In its sample, this clonotype was seen a few times. The CDR3 is CASSEDGATGELFF. DNA of the CDR3: TGCGCCAGCAGCGAGGACGGGGCCACCGGGGAGCTGTTTTTT. This rearrangement joins TRBV5-1 to TRBJ2-2; D is tentatively TRBD1 or TRBD2 (5 bases each). The CDR3 loop spans 14 amino acids. Trimming stripped 4 bases from V and 4 bases from J, with 11 bases between. The germline V gene has CDR1 SGHRS and CDR2 YFSETQ.